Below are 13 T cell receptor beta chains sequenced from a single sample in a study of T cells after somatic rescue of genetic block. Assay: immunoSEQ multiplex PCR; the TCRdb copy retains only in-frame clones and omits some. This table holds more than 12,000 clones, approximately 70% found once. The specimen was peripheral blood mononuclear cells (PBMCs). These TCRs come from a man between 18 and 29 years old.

CDR3 sequence: CASSLLQGSQETQYF. The CDR3 DNA is TGTGCCAGCAGCTTGTTACAGGGGTCCCAAGAGACCCAGTACTTC. The chain recombines TRBV5-4 with TRBJ2-5, with TRBD1 matching over 7 bases. The germline V gene has CDR1 SGHNT and CDR2 YYREEE (reference sequence). This CDR3 is 15 amino acids long. The junction had 4 bases not matched to a gene; V was cut back by 1 base and J by 1 base.

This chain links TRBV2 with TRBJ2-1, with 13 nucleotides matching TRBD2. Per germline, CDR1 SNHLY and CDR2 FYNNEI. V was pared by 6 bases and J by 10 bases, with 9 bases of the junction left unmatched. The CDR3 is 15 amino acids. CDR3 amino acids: CASSGGLAGVWEQFF. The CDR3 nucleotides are TGTGCCAGCAGCGGTGGACTAGCGGGAGTATGGGAGCAGTTCTTC.

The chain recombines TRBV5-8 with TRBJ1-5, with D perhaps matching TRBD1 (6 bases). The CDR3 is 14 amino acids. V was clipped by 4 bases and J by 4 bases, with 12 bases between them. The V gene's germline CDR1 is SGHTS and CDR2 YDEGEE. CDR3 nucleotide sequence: TGTGCCAGCAGCCTCGGGACACCAAATCAGCCCCAGCATTTT. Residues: CASSLGTPNQPQHF.

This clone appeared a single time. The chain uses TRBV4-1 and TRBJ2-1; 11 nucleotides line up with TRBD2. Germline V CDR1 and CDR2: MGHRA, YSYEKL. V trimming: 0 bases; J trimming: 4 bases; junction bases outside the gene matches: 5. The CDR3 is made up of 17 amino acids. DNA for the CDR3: TGCGCCAGCAGCCAAGATAGAATAGCGGGGGGGTACAATGAGCAGTTCTTC. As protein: CASSQDRIAGGYNEQFF.

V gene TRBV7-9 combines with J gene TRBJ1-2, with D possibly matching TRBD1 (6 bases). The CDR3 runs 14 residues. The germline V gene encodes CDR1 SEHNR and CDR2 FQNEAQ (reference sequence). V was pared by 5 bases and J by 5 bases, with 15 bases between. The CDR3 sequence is CASSDVTGHYGYTF. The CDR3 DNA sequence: TGTGCCAGCAGCGACGTGACAGGTCATTATGGCTACACCTTC.

CDR3 DNA: TGTGCCAGTACCTCCGACCCGGACACTGAAGCTTTCTTT. Translating gives CASTSDPDTEAFF. The chain uses TRBV19 and TRBJ1-1; D call uncertain. Trimming cost V 7 bases and J 3 bases, with 12 bases left between them. This CDR3 is built from 13 residues. Germline V gives CDR1 LNHDA, CDR2 SQIVND (reference sequence).

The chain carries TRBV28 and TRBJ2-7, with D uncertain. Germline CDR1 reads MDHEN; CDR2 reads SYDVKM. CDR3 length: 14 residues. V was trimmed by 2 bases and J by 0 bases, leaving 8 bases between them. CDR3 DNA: TGTGCCAGCAGTTTAAGGGCCCCCTCCTACGAGCAGTACTTC. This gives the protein CASSLRAPSYEQYF. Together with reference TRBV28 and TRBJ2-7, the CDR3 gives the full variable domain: DVKVTQSSRYLVKRTGEKVFLECVQDMDHENMFWYRQDPGLGLRLIYFSYDVKMKEKGDIPEGYSVSREKKERFSLILESASTNQTSMYLCASSLRAPSYEQYFGPGTRLTVT.

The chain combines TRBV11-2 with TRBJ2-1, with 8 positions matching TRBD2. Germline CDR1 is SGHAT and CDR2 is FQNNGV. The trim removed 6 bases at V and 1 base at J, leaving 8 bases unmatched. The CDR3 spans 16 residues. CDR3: CASSSGGAVSYNEQFF. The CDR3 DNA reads TGTGCCAGCAGTTCCGGGGGGGCCGTTTCCTACAATGAGCAGTTCTTC.

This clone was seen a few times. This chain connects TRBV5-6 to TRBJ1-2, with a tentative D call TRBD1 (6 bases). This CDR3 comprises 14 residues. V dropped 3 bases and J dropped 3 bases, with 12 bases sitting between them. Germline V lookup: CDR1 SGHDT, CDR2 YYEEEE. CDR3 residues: CASSSWTDHYGYTF. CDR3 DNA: TGTGCCAGCAGCTCCTGGACAGACCACTATGGCTACACCTTC.

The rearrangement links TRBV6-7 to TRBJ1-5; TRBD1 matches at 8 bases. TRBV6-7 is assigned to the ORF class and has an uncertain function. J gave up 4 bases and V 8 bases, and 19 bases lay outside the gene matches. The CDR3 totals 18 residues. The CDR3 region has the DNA TGTGCCAGCGATACTAAACCGGACAGGGAGGGAGGGAATCAGCCCCAGCATTTT. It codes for CASDTKPDREGGNQPQHF.

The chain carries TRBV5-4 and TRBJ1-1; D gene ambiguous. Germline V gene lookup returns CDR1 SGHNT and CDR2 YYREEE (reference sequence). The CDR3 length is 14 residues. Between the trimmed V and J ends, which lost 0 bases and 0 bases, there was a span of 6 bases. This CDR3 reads CASSLDSMNTEAFF. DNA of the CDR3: TGTGCCAGCAGCTTGGACAGCATGAACACTGAAGCTTTCTTT.

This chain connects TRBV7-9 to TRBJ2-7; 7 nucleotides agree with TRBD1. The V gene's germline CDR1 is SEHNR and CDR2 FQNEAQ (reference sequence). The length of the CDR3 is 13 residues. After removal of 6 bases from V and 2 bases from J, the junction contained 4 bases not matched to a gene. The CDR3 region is CASSRDRTYEQYF. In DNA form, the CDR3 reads TGTGCCAGCAGTCGGGACAGAACCTACGAGCAGTACTTC.

The CDR3 region has the DNA TGTGCCAGCAGTTTCGGACTAGCGGGCGTCTACGAGCAGTACTTC. Protein product: CASSFGLAGVYEQYF. The chain carries TRBV6-6 and TRBJ2-7; 11 positions agree with TRBD2. Losses at the gene ends were 4 bases for V and 3 bases for J; bases not matched to a gene: 5. The CDR3 runs 15 residues. Germline CDR1 is MNHNY and CDR2 is SVGAGI (reference sequence).